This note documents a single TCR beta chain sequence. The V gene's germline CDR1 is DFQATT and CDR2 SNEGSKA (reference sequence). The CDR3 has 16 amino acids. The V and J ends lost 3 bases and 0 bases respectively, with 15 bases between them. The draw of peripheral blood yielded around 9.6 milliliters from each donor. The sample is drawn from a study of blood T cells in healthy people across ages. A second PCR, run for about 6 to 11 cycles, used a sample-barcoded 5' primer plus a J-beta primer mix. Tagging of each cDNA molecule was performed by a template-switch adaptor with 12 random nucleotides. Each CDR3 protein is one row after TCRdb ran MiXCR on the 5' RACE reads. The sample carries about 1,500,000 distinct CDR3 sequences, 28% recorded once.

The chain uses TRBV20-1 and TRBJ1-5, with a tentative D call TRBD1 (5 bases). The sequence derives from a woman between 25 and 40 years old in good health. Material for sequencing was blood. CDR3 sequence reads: CSASRGMLYSNQPQHF. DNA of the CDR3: TGCAGTGCTAGTAGGGGAATGCTGTATAGCAATCAGCCCCAGCATTTT.